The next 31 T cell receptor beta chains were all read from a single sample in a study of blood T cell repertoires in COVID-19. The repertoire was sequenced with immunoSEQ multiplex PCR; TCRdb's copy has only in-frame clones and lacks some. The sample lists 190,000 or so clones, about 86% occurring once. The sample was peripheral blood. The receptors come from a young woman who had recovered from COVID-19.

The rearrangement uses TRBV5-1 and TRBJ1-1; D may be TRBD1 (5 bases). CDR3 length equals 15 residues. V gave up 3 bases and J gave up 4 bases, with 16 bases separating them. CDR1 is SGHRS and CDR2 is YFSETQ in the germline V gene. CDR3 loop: CASSSQVGGATEAFF. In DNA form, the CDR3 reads TGCGCCAGCAGCTCCCAAGTCGGGGGAGCCACTGAAGCTTTCTTT.

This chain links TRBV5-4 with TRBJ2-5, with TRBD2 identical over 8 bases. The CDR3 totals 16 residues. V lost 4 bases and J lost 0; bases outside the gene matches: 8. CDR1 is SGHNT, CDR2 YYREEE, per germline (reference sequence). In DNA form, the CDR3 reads TGTGCCAGCAGCCTTAGCGGGGCGGGACACCAAGAGACCCAGTACTTC. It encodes CASSLSGAGHQETQYF.

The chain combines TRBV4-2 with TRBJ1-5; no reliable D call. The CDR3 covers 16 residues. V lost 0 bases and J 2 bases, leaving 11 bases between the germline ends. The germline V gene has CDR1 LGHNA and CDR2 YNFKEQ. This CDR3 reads CASSQDRGWGNQPQHF. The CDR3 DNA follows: TGTGCCAGCAGCCAAGATCGGGGTTGGGGCAATCAGCCCCAGCATTTT.

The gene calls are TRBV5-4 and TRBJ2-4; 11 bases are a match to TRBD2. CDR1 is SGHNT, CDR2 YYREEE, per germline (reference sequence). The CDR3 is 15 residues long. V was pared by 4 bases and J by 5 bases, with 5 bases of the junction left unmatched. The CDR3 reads CASSLPGLAENIQYF. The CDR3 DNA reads TGTGCCAGCAGCCTTCCGGGACTAGCGGAAAACATTCAGTACTTC.

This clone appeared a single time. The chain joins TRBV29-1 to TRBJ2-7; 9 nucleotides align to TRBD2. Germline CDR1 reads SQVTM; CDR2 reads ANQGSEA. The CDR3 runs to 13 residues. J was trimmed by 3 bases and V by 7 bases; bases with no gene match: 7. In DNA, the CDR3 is TGCAGCGGGGGGACTAGCAGAAACTACGAGCAGTACGTC. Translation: CSGGTSRNYEQYV.

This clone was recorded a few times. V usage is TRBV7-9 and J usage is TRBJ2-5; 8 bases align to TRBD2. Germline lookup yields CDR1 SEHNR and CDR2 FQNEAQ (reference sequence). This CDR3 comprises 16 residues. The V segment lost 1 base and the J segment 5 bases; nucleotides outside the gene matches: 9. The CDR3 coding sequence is TGTGCCAGCAGCTTAGGTCGGGGACTAGTTGTGGAGACCCAGTACTTC. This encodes CASSLGRGLVVETQYF.

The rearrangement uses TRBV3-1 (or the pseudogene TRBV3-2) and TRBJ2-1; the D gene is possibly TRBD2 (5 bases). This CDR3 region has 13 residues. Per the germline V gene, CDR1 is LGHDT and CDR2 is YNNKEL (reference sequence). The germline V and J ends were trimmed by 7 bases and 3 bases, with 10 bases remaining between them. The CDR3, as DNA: TGTGCCAGCACTAGCCCCTACTACAATGAGCAGTTCTTC. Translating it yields CASTSPYYNEQFF.

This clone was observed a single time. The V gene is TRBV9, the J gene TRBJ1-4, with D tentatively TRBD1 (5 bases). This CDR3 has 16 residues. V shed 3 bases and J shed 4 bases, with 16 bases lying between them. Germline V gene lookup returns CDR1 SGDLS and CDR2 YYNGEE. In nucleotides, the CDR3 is TGTGCCAGCAGCGGAATAGGGGCGGGGAATAATGAAAAACTGTTTTTT. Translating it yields CASSGIGAGNNEKLFF.

The CDR3 is CASSDAGGGSRETQYF. For the CDR3, the DNA is TGTGCCAGCAGTGACGCTGGGGGCGGGAGCCGGGAGACCCAGTACTTC. The chain has TRBV6-2 or TRBV6-3 and TRBJ2-5, with a possible D match to TRBD2 (7 bases). Germline V CDR1 and CDR2: MNHEY, SVGEGT. Deletions cut 5 bases from V and 5 bases from J, with 21 bases between. This CDR3 spans 16 amino acids.

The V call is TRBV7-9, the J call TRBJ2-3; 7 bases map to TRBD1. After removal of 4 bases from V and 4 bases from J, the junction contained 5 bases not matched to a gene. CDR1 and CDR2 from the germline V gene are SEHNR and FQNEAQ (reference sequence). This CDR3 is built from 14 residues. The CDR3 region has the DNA TGTGCCAGCAGCTCCAGACAGGGTGCAGATACGCAGTATTTT. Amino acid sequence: CASSSRQGADTQYF.

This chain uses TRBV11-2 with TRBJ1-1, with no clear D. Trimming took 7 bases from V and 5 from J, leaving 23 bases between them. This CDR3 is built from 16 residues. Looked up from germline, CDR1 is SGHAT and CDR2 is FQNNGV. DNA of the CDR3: TGTGCCAGCAAATATACCCGGGGAGGAAAGTATACTGAAGCTTTCTTT. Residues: CASKYTRGGKYTEAFF.

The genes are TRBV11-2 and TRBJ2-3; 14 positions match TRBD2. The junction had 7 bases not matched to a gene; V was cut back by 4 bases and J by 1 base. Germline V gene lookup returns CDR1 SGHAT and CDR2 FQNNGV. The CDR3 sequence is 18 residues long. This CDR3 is CASSWTSGGTLRTDTQYF. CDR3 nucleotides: TGTGCCAGCAGCTGGACTAGCGGGGGGACCTTACGCACAGATACGCAGTATTTT.

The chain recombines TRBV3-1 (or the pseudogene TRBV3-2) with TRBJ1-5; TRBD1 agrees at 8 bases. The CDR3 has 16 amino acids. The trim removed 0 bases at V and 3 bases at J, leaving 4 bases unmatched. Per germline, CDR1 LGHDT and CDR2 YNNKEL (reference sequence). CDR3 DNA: TGTGCCAGCAGCCAAGATGGGACAGGACCCAATCAGCCCCAGCATTTT. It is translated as CASSQDGTGPNQPQHF.

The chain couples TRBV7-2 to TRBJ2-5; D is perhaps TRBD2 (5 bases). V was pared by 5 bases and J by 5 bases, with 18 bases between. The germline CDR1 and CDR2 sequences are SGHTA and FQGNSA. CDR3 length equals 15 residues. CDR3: CASSPGSGSAETQYF. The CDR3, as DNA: TGTGCCAGCAGCCCTGGGTCGGGGTCCGCGGAGACCCAGTACTTC.

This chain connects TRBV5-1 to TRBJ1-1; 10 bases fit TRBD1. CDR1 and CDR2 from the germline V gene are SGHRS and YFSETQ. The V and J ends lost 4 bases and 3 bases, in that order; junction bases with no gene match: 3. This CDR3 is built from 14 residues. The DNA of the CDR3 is TGCGCCAGCAGCCCAGGACAGGGGGACACTGAAGCTTTCTTT. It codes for CASSPGQGDTEAFF.

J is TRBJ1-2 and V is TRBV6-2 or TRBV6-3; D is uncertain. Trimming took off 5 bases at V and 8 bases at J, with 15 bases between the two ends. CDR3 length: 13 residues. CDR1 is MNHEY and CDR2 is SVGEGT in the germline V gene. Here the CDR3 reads CASSSSIEGGYTF. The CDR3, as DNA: TGTGCCAGCAGTAGTAGTATAGAGGGCGGCTACACCTTC.

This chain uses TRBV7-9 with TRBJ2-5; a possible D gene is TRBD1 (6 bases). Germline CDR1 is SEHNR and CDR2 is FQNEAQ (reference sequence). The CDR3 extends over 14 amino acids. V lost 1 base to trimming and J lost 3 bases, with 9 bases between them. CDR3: CASSLGTAKETQYF. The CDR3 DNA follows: TGTGCCAGCAGCTTAGGGACAGCGAAAGAGACCCAGTACTTC.

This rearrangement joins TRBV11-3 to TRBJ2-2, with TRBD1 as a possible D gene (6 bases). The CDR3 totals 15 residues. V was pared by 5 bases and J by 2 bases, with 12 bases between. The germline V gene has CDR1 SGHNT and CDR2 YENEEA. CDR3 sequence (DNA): TGTGCCAGCAGCCCAGGGGCTCAAAACACCGGGGAGCTGTTTTTT. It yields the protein CASSPGAQNTGELFF.

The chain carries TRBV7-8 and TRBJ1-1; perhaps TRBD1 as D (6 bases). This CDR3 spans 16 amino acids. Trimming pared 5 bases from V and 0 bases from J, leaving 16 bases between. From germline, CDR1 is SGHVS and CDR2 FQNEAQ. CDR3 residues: CASSPDPRGMNTEAFF. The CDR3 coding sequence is TGTGCCAGCAGCCCGGACCCCAGGGGAATGAACACTGAAGCTTTCTTT.

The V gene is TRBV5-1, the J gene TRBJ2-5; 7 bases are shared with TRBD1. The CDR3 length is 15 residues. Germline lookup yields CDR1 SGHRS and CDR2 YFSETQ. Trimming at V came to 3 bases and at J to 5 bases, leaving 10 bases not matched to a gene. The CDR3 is CASSSGDRPRETQYF. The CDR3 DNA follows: TGCGCCAGCAGCTCTGGGGACAGACCCAGGGAGACCCAGTACTTC.

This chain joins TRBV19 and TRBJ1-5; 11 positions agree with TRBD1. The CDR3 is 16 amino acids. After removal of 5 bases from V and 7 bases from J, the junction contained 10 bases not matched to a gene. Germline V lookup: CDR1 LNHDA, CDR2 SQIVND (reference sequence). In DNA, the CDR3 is TGTGCCAGTAGTTCCTTTGGACAGGGGGCTCGGCAGCCCCAGCATTTT. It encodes CASSSFGQGARQPQHF.

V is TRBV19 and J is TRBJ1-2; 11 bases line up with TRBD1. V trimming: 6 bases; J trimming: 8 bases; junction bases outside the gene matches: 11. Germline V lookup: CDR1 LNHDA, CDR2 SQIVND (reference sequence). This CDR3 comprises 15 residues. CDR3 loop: CASRLPGQGVSGYTF. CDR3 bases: TGTGCCAGTAGACTACCGGGACAGGGGGTAAGCGGCTACACCTTC.

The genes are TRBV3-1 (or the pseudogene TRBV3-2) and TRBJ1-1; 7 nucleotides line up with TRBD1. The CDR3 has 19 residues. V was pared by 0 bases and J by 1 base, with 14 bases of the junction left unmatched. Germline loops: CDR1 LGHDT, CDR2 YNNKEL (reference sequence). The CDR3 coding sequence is TGTGCCAGCAGCCAAGATAGGCCGGGACAGTACACCCCGAACACTGAAGCTTTCTTT. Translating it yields CASSQDRPGQYTPNTEAFF.

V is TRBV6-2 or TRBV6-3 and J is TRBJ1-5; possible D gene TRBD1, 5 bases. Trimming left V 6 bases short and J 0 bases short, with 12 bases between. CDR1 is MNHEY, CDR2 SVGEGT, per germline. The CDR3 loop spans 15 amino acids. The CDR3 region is CASSRGRYSNQPQHF. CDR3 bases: TGTGCCAGCAGCCGGGGCAGGTATAGCAATCAGCCCCAGCATTTT.

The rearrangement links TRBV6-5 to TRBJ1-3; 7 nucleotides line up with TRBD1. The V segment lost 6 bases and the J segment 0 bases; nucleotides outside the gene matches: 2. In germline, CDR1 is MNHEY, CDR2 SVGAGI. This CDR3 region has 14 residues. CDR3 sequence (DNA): TGTGCCAGCAGGAACAGGGGCTCTGGAAACACCATATATTTT. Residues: CASRNRGSGNTIYF.

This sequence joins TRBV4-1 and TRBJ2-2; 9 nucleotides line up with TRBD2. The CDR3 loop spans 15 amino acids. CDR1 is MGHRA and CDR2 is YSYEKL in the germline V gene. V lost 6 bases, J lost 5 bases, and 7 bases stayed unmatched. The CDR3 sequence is CASRLRGGQTGELFF. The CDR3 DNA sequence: TGCGCCAGCAGACTGCGGGGGGGCCAAACCGGGGAGCTGTTTTTT.

CDR3 sequence reads: CASSPTGFSGNTIYF. In DNA form, the CDR3 reads TGTGCCAGCAGCCCCACCGGGTTCTCTGGAAACACCATATATTTT. The rearrangement links TRBV7-9 to TRBJ1-3; D is unclear. V was cut by 5 bases and J by 0 bases, with 11 bases left in between. Germline CDR1 reads SEHNR; CDR2 reads FQNEAQ (reference sequence). The CDR3 covers 15 residues.

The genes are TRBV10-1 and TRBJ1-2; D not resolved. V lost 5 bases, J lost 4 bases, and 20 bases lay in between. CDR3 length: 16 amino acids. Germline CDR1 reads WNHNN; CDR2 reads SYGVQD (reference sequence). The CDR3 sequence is CASSPGLRARSYGYTF. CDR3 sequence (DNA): TGCGCCAGCAGTCCCGGGCTGCGGGCGCGTAGCTATGGCTACACCTTC.

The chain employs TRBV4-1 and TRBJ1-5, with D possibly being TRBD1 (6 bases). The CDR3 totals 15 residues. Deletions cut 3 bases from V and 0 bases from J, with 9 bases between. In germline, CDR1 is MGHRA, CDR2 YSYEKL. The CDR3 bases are TGCGCCAGCAGCCAGCAGGGGTATAGCAATCAGCCCCAGCATTTT. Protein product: CASSQQGYSNQPQHF.

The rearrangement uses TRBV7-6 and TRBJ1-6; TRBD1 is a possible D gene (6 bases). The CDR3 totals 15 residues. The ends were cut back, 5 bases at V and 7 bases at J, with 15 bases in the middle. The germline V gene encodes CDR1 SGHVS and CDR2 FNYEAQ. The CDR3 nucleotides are TGTGCCAGCAGCCCCTCGTGGGACACCAATTCACCCCTCCACTTT. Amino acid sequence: CASSPSWDTNSPLHF.

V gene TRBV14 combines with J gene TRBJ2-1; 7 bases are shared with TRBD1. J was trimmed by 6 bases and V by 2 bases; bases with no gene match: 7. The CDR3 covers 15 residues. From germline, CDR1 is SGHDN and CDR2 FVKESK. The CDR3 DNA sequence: TGTGCCAGCAGCCAATTTACAGGGGTCGGCAATGAGCAGTTCTTC. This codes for CASSQFTGVGNEQFF.